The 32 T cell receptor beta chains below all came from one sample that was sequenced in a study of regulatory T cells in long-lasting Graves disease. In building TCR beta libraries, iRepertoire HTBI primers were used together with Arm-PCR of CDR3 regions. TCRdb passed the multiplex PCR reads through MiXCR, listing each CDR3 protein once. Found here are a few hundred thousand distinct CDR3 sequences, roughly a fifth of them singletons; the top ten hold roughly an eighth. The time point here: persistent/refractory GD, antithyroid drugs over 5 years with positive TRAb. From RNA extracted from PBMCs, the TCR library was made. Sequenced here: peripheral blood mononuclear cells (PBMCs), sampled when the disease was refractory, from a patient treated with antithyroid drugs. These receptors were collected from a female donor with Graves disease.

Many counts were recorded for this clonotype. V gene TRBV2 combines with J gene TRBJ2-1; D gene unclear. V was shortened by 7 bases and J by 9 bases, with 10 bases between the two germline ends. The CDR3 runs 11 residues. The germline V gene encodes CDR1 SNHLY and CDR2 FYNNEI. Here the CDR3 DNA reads TGTGCCAGCATGTATACTACTGAGCAGTTCTTC. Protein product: CASMYTTEQFF.

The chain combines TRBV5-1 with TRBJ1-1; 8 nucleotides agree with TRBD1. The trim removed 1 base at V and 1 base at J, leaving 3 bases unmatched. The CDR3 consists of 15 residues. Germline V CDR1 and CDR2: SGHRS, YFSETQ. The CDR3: CASSLQGAQNTEAFF. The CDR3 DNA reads TGCGCCAGCAGCTTGCAGGGGGCGCAGAACACTGAAGCTTTCTTT.

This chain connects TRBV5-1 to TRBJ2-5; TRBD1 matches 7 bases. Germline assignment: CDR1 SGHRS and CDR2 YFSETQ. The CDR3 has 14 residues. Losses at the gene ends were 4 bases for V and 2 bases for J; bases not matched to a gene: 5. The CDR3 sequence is CASSNRGQQETQYF. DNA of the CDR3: TGCGCCAGCAGCAATAGGGGGCAGCAAGAGACCCAGTACTTC.

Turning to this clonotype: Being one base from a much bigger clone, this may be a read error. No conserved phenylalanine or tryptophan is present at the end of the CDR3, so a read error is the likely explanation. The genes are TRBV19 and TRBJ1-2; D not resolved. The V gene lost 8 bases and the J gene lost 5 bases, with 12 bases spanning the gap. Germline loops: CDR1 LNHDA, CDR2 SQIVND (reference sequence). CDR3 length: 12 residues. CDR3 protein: CASGRDVYGYTS. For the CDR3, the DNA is TGTGCCAGTGGACGGGATGTTTATGGCTACACCTCC.

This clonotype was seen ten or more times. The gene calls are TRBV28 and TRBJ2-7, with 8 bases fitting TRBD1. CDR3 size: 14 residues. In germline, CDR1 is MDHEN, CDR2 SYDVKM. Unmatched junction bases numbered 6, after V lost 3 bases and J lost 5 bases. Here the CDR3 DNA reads TGTGCCAGCAGTTTCCCACAGGGGGACGACGAGCAGTACTTC. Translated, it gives CASSFPQGDDEQYF.

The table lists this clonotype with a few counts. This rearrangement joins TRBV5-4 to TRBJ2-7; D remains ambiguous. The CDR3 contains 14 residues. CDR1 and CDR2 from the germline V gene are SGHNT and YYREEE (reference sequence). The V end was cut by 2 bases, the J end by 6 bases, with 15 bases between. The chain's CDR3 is CASSLHRGSSEQYF. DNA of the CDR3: TGTGCCAGCAGCTTACACCGAGGTAGCTCCGAGCAGTACTTC.

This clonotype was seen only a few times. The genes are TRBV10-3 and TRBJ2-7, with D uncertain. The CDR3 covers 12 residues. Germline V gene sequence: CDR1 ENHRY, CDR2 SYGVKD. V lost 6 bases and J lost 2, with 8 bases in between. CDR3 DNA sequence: TGTGCCATCAGCGCAGGCCCCTACGAGCAGTACTTC. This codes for CAISAGPYEQYF.

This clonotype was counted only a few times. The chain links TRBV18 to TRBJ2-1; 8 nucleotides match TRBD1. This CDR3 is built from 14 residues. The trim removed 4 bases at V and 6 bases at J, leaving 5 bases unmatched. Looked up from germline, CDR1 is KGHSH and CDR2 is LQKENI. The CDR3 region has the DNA TGTGCCAGCTCACGCGTAGACAGGGGCAATGAGCAGTTCTTC. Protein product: CASSRVDRGNEQFF.

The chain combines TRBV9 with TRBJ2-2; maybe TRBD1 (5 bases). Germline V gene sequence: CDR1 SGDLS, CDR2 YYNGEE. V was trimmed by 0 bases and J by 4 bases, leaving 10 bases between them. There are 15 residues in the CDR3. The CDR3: CASSVVDKVTGELFF. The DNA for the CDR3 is TGTGCCAGCAGCGTAGTGGACAAAGTCACCGGGGAGCTGTTTTTT.

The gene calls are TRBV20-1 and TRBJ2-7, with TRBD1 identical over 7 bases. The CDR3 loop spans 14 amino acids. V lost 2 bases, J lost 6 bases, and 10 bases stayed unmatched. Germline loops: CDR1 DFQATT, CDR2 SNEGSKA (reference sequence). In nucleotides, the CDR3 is TGCAGTGCTAGACCGGGACAGCCTCCTCTCGAGCAGTACTTC. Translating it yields CSARPGQPPLEQYF.

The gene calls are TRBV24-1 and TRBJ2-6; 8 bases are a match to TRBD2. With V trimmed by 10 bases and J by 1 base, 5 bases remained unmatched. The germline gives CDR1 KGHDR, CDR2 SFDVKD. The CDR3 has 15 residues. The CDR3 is CATASGGSGANVLTF. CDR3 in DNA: TGTGCCACTGCCTCGGGGGGGTCTGGGGCCAACGTCCTGACTTTC.

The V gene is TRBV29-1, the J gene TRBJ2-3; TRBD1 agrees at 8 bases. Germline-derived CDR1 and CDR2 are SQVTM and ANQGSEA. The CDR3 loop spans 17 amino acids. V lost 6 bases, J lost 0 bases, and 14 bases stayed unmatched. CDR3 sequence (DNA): TGCAGCGTCGTGACAGGGGATAAAATCCATAGCACAGATACGCAGTATTTT. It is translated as CSVVTGDKIHSTDTQYF.

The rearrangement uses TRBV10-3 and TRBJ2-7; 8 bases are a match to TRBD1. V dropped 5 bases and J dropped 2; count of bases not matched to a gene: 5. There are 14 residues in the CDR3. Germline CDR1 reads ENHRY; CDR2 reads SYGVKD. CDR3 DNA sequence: TGTGCCATCAGTTCCTCGACAGGGGCCTACGAGCAGTACTTC. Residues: CAISSSTGAYEQYF.

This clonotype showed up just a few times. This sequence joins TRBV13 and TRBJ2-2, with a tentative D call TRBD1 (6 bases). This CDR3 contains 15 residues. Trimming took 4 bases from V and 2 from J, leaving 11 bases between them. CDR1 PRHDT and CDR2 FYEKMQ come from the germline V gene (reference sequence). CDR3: CASSWAGANTGELFF. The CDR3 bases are TGTGCCAGCAGCTGGGCAGGGGCAAACACCGGGGAGCTGTTTTTT.

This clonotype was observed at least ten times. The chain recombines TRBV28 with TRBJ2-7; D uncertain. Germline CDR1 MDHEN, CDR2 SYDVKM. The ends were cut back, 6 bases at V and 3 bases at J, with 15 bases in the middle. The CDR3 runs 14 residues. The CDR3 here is CASSSVDEVYEQYF. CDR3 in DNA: TGTGCCAGCAGCTCGGTGGATGAGGTCTACGAGCAGTACTTC.

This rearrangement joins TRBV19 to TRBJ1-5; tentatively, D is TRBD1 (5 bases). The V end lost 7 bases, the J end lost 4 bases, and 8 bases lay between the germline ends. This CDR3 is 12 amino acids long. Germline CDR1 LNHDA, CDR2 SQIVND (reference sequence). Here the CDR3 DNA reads TGTGCCAGTAAGGAGGGGAATCAGCCCCAGCATTTT. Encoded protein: CASKEGNQPQHF. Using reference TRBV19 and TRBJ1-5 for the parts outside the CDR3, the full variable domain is DGGITQSPKYLFRKEGQNVTLSCEQNLNHDAMYWYRQDPGQGLRLIYYSQIVNDFQKGDIAEGYSVSREKKESFPLTVTSAQKNPTAFYLCASKEGNQPQHFGDGTRLSIL.

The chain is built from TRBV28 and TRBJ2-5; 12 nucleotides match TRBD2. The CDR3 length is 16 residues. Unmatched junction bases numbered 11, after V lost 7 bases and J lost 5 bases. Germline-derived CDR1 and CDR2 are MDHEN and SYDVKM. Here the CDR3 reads CASTPGTSGRWETQYF. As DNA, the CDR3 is TGTGCCAGCACCCCAGGAACTAGCGGGAGGTGGGAGACCCAGTACTTC.

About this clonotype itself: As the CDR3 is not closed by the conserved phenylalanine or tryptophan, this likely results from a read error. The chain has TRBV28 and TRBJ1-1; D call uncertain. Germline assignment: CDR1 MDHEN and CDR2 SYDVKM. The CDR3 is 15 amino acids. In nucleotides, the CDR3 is TGTGCTAGCAGTTTACCAAACGGACGGCCCACTGAAGCTTTCTCT. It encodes CASSLPNGRPTEAFS.

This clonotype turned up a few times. Here the CDR3 reads CASSIGGGDQPQHF. CDR3 DNA: TGTGCCAGTAGTATAGGGGGCGGAGATCAGCCCCAGCATTTT. The chain uses TRBV19 and TRBJ1-5, with a possible D match to TRBD1 (5 bases). This CDR3 spans 14 amino acids. Germline V gene sequence: CDR1 LNHDA, CDR2 SQIVND (reference sequence). Trimming cost V 1 base and J 5 bases, with 9 bases left between them.

CDR3 protein: CASSRDPQETQYF. In nucleotides, the CDR3 is TGTGCCAGCAGCCGGGACCCTCAAGAGACCCAGTACTTC. This chain connects TRBV7-3 to TRBJ2-5; D is perhaps TRBD1 or TRBD2 (5 bases each). V was clipped by 5 bases and J by 2 bases, with 9 bases between them. Germline assignment: CDR1 SGHTA and CDR2 FQGTGA. The CDR3 loop spans 13 amino acids.

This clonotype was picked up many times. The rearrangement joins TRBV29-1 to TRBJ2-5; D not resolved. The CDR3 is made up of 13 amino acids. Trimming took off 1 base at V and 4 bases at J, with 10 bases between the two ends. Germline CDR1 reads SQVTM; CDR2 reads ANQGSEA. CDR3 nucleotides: TGCAGCGTTGAAGCCCTCGGTGGAGAGACCCAGTACTTC. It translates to CSVEALGGETQYF.

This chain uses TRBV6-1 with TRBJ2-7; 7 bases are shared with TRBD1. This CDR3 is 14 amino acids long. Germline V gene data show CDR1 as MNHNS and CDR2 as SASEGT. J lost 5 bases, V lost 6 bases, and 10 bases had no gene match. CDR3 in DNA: TGTGCCAGCAGCCTTGGACAGGCTTCGGACGAGCAGTACTTC. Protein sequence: CASSLGQASDEQYF.

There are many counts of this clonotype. As DNA, the CDR3 is TGTGCCAGCAGTCCACCACGACCCCACACCGGGGAGCTGTTTTTT. As protein: CASSPPRPHTGELFF. The chain employs TRBV28 and TRBJ2-2, with D unclear. The CDR3 runs to 15 residues. From germline, CDR1 is MDHEN and CDR2 SYDVKM. V was cut by 5 bases and J by 3 bases, with 13 bases left in between.

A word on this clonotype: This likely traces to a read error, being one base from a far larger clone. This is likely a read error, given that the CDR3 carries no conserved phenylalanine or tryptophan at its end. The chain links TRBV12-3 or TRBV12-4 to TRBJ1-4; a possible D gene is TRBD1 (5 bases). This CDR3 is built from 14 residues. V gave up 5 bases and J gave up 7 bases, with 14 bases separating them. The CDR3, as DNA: TGTGCCAGCAGTCCCCAGGGAGGGCGTGAAAAACTGTTTCTT. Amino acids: CASSPQGGREKLFL.

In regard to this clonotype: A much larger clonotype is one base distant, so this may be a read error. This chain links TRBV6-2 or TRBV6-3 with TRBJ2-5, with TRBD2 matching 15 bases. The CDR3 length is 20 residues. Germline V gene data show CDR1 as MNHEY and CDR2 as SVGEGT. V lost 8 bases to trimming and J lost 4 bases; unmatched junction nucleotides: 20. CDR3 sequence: CASCVFAGLAGGRARETQYF. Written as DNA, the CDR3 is TGTGCCAGCTGTGTCTTCGCGGGACTAGCGGGAGGCAGGGCGAGAGAGACCCAGTACTTC.

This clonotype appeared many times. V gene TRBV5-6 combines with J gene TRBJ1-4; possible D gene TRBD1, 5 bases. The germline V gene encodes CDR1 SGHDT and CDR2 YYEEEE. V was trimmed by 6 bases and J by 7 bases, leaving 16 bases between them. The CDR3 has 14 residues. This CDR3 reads CASNPGRRFEKLFF. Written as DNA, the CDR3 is TGTGCCAGCAACCCGGGACGGAGGTTTGAAAAACTGTTTTTT.

The CDR3 region is CSAVTGSSPLHF. DNA for the CDR3: TGCAGTGCTGTGACAGGGAGTTCACCCCTCCACTTT. The chain is built from TRBV20-1 and TRBJ1-6; 7 bases line up with TRBD1. This CDR3 has 12 residues. The germline V gene encodes CDR1 DFQATT and CDR2 SNEGSKA (reference sequence). The V gene end was trimmed by 5 bases and the J gene end by 9 bases; junction bases not matched to a gene: 4.

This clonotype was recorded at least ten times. The CDR3, as DNA: TGCGCCAGCAACTCCGGGACAGAGTATTCACCCCTCCACTTT. Translation: CASNSGTEYSPLHF. The chain uses TRBV5-1 and TRBJ1-6; 7 nucleotides align to TRBD1. The junction had 8 bases not matched to a gene; V was cut back by 6 bases and J by 8 bases. Germline-derived CDR1 and CDR2 are SGHRS and YFSETQ. The CDR3 is 14 amino acids.

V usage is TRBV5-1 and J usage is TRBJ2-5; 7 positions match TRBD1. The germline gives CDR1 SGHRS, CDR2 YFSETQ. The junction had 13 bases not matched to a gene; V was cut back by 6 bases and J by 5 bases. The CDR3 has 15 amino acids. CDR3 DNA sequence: TGCGCCAGCAAGTTCTCCCTCGACAGGGTTGAGACCCAGTACTTC. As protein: CASKFSLDRVETQYF.

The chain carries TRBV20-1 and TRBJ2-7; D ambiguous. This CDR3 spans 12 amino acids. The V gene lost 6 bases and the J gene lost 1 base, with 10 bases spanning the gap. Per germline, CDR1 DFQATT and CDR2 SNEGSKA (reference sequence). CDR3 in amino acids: CSAPGPSYEQYF. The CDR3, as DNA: TGCAGTGCCCCTGGTCCTTCCTACGAGCAGTACTTC.

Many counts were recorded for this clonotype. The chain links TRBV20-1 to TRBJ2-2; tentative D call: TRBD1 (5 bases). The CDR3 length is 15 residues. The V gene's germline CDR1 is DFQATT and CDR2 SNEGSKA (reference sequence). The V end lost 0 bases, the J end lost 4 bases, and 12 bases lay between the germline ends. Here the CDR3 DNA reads TGCAGTGCTAGAGATCCTGCAGGGTTCACCGGGGAGCTGTTTTTT. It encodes CSARDPAGFTGELFF.

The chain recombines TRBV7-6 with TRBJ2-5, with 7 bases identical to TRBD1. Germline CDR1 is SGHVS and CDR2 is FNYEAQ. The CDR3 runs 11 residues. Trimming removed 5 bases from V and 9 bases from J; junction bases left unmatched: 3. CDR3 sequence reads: CASSLQGAQYF. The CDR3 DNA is TGTGCCAGCAGCCTCCAGGGGGCCCAGTACTTC.